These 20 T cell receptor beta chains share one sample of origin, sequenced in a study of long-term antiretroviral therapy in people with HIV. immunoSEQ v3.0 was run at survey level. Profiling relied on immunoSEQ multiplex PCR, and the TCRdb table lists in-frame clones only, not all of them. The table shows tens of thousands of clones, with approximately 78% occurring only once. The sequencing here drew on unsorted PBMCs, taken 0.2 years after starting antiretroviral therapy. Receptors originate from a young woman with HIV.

CDR3 nucleotides: TGTGCCAGCAGGGGGACAGGGGAAGAAAAACTGTTTTTT. Protein sequence: CASRGTGEEKLFF. The chain carries TRBV2 and TRBJ1-4, with 10 bases identical to TRBD1. Per the germline V gene, CDR1 is SNHLY and CDR2 is FYNNEI. J lost 8 bases, V lost 6 bases, and 3 bases had no gene match. The CDR3 length is 13 residues.

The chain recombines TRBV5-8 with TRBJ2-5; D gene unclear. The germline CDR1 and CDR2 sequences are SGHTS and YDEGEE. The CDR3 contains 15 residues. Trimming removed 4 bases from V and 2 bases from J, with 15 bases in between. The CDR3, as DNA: TGTGCCAGCAGCCGGCCCCTGGCCGAACAAGAGACCCAGTACTTC. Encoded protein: CASSRPLAEQETQYF.

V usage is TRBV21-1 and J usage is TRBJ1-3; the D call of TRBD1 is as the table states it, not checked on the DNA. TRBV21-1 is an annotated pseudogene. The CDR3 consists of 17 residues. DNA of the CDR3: TGTGCCACCACCCGGATCCCCAGGCTGCCCTCTGGAAACACCATATATTTT. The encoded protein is CATTRIPRLPSGNTIYF.

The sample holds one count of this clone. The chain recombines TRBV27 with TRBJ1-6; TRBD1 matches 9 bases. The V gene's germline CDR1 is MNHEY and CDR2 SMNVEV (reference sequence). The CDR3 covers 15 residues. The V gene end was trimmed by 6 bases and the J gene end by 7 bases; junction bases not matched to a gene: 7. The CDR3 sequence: CASSLKDRGNSPLHF. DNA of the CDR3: TGTGCCAGCAGCCTAAAGGACAGGGGAAATTCACCCCTCCACTTT.

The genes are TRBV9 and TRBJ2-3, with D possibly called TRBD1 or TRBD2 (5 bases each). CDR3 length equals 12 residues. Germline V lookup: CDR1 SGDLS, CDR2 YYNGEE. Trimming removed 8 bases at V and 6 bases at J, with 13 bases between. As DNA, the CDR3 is TGTGCCAGTGCGCTAGGGACCGATACGCAGTATTTT. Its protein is CASALGTDTQYF.

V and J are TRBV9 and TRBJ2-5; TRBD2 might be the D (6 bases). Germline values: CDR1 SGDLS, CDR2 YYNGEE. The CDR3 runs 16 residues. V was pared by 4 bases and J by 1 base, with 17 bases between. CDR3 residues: CASSPAGWPVQETQYF. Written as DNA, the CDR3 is TGTGCCAGCAGCCCGGCGGGGTGGCCGGTCCAAGAGACCCAGTACTTC.

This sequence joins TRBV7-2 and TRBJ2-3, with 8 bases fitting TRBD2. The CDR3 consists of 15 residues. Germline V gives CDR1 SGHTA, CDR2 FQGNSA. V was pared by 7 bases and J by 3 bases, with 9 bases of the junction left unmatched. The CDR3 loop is CASTPSGGLTDTQYF. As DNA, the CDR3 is TGTGCCAGCACCCCTTCGGGGGGGCTTACAGATACGCAGTATTTT.

CDR3 coding DNA: TGTGCCAGCAGCGTAGGGGAGCGGGGCGTCGTCTACGAGCAGTACTTC. It yields the protein CASSVGERGVVYEQYF. The chain joins TRBV9 to TRBJ2-7, with 7 bases that match TRBD2. The CDR3 extends over 16 amino acids. Trimming cost V 0 bases and J 3 bases; bases outside gene matches: 9. Germline lookup yields CDR1 SGDLS and CDR2 YYNGEE.

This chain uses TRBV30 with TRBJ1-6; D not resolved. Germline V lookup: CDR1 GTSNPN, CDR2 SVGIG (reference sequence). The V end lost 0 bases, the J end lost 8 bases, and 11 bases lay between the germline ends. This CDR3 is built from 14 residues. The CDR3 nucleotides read TGTGCCTGGAGTGTACCAGGACTTTATTCACCCCTCCACTTT. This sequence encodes CAWSVPGLYSPLHF.

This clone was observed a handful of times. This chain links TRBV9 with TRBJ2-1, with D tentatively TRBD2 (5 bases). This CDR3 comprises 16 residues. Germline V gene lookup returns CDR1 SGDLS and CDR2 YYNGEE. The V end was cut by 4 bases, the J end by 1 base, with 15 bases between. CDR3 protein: CASSPRGQFSYNEQFF. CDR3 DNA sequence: TGTGCCAGCAGCCCCAGAGGGCAGTTTTCCTACAATGAGCAGTTCTTC.

The CDR3 DNA is TGTGCCAGCAGCTTGGCCTACAGGGACTCCGAGCAGTACGTC. Protein sequence: CASSLAYRDSEQYV. The gene calls are TRBV5-5 and TRBJ2-7; the D call may be TRBD1 or TRBD2 (6 bases each). The CDR3 is made up of 14 amino acids. Germline V gives CDR1 SGHKS, CDR2 YYEKEE (reference sequence). Trimming removed 0 bases from V and 6 bases from J, with 13 bases in between.

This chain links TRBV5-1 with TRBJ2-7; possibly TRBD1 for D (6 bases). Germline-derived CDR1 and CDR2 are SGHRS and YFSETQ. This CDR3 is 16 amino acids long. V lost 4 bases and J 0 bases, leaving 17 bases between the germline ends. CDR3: CASSPAPGTPSYEQYF. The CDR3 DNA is TGCGCCAGCAGCCCAGCCCCCGGGACACCCTCCTACGAGCAGTACTTC.

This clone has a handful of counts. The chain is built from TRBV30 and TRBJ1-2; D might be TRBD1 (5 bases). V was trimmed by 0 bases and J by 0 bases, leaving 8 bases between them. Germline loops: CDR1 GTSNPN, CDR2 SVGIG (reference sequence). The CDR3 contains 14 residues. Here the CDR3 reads CAWSVHRTNYGYTF. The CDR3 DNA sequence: TGTGCCTGGAGTGTTCACAGGACTAACTATGGCTACACCTTC.

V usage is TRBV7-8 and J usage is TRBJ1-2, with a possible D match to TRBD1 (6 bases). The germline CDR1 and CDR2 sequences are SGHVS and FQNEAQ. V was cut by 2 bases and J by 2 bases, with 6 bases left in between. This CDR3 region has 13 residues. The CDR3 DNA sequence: TGTGCCAGCAGCTTACAGGGGAACTATGGCTACACCTTC. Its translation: CASSLQGNYGYTF.

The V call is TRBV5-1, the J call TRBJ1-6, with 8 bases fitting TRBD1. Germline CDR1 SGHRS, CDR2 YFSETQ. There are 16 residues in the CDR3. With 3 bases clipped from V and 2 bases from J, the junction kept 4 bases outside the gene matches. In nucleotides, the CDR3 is TGCGCCAGCAGCTACGAGGGACAGGCCTATAATTCACCCCTCCACTTT. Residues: CASSYEGQAYNSPLHF. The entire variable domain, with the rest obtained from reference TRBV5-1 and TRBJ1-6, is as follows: KAGVTQTPRYLIKTRGQQVTLSCSPISGHRSVSWYQQTPGQGLQFLFEYFSETQRNKGNFPGRFSGRQFSNSRSEMNVSTLELGDSALYLCASSYEGQAYNSPLHFGNGTRLTVT.

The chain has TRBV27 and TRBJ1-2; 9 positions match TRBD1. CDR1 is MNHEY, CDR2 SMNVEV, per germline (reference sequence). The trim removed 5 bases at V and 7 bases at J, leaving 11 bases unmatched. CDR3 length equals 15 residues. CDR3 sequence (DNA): TGTGCCAGCAGTCCGAACCGGGACAGGGTGTCTGGCTACACCTTC. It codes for CASSPNRDRVSGYTF.

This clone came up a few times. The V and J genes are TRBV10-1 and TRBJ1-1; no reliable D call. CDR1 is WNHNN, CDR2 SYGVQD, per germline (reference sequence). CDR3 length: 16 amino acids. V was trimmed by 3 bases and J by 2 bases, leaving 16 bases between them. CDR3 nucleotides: TGCGCCAGCAGTGACGGGCCCCCCGGGAGAAACACTGAAGCTTTCTTT. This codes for CASSDGPPGRNTEAFF.

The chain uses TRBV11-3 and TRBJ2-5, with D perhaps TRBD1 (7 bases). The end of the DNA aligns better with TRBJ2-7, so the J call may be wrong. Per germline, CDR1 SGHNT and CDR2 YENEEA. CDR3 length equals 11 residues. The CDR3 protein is CASSQGGEQYF. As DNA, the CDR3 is TGTGCCAGCAGCCAGGGGGGCGAGCAGTACTTC.

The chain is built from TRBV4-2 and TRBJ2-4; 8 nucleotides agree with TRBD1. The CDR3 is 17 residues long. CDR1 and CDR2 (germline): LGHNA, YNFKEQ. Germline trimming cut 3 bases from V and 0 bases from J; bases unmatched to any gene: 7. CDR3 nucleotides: TGTGCCAGCAGCCACCTAACAGGGGGACTAGCCAAAAACATTCAGTACTTC. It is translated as CASSHLTGGLAKNIQYF.

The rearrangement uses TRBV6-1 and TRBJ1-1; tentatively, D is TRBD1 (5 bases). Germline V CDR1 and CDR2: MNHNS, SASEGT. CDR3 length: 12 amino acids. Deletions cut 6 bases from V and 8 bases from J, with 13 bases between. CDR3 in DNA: TGTGCCAGCAGGTTGGTCAGGGAGGAAGCTTTCTTT. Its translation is CASRLVREEAFF.